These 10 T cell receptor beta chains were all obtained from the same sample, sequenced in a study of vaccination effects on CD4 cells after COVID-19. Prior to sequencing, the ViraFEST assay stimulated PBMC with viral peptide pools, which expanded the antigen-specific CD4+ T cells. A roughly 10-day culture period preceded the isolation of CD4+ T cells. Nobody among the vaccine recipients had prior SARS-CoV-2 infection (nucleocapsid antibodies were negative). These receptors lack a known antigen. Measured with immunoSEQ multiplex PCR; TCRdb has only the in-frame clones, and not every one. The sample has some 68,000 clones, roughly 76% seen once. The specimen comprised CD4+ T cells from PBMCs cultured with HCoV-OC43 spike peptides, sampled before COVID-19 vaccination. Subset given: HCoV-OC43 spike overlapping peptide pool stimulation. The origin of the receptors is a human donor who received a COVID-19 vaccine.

This chain's CDR3 is CASSRDPDFEQYV. The CDR3 DNA follows: TGTGCCAGCAGCCGCGACCCCGATTTCGAGCAGTACGTC. The V call is TRBV11-1, the J call TRBJ2-7; D is undetermined. Trimming took 5 bases from V and 6 from J, leaving 14 bases between them. The CDR3 covers 13 residues. CDR1 SGHAT and CDR2 FQDESV come from the germline V gene (reference sequence).

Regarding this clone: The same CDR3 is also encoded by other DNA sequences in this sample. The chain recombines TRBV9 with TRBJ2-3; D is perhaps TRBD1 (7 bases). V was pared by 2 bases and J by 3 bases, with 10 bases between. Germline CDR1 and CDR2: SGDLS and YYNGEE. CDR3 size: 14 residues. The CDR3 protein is CASSVQGGTDTQYF. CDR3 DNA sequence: TGTGCCAGCAGCGTGCAGGGGGGAACAGATACGCAGTATTTT. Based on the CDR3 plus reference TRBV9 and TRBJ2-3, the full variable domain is DSGVTQTPKHLITATGQRVTLRCSPRSGDLSVYWYQQSLDQGLQFLIQYYNGEERAKGNILERFSAQQFPDLHSELNLSSLELGDSALYFCASSVQGGTDTQYFGPGTRLTVL.

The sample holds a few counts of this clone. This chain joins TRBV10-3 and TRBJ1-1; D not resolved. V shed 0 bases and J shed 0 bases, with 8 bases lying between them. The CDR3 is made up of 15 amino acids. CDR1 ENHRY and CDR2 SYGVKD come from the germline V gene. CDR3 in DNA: TGTGCCATCAGTGAGTCGGAAGTCATGAACACTGAAGCTTTCTTT. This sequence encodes CAISESEVMNTEAFF.

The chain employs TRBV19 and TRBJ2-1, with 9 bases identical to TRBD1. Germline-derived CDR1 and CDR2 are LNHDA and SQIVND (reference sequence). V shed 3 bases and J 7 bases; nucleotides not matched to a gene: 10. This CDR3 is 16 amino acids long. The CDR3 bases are TGTGCCAGTAGTATGGGTGGGACAGGGTACTGGAATGAGCAGTTCTTC. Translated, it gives CASSMGGTGYWNEQFF.

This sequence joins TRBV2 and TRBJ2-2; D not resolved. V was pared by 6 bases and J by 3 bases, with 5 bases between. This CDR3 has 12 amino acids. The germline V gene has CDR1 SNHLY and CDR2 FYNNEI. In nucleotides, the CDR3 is TGTGCCAGCAGGGGTTACACCGGGGAGCTGTTTTTT. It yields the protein CASRGYTGELFF.

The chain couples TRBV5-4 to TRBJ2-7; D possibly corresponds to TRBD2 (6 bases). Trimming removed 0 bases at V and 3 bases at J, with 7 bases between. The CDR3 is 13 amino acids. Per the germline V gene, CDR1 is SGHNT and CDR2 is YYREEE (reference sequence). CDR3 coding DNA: TGTGCCAGCAGCTTGGGGGGGGTCTACGAGCAGTACGTC. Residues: CASSLGGVYEQYV.

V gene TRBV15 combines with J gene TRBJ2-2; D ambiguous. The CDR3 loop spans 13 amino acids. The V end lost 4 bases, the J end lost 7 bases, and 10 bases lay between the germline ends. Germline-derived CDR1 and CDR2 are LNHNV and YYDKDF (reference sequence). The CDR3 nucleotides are TGTGCCACCAGCATCCGAGAGGACGGGGAGCTGTTTTTT. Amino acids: CATSIREDGELFF.

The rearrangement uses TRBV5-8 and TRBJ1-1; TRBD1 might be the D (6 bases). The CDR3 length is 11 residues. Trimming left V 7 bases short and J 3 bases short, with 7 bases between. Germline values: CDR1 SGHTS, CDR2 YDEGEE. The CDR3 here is CASPGDTEAFF. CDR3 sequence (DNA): TGTGCCAGCCCAGGGGACACTGAAGCTTTCTTT. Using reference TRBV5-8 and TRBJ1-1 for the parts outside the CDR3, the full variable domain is EAGVTQSPTHLIKTRGQQATLRCSPISGHTSVYWYQQALGLGLQFLLWYDEGEERNRGNFPPRFSGRQFPNYSSELNVNALELEDSALYLCASPGDTEAFFGQGTRLTVV.

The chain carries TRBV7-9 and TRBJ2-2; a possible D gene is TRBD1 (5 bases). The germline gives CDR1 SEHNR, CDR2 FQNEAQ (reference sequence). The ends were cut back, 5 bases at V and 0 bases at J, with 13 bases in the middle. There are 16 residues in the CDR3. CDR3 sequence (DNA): TGTGCCAGCAGCCCCATCTGGGGCGCGAACACCGGGGAGCTGTTTTTT. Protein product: CASSPIWGANTGELFF.

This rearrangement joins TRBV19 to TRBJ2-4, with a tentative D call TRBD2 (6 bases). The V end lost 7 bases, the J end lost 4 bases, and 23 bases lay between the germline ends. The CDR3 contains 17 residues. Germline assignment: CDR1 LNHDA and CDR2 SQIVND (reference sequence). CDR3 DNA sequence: TGTGCCAGTACCAGCTTGGCGACTAGAGAAAAGAAAAACATTCAGTACTTC. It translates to CASTSLATREKKNIQYF. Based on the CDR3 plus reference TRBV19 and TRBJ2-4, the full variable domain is DGGITQSPKYLFRKEGQNVTLSCEQNLNHDAMYWYRQDPGQGLRLIYYSQIVNDFQKGDIAEGYSVSREKKESFPLTVTSAQKNPTAFYLCASTSLATREKKNIQYFGAGTRLSVL.